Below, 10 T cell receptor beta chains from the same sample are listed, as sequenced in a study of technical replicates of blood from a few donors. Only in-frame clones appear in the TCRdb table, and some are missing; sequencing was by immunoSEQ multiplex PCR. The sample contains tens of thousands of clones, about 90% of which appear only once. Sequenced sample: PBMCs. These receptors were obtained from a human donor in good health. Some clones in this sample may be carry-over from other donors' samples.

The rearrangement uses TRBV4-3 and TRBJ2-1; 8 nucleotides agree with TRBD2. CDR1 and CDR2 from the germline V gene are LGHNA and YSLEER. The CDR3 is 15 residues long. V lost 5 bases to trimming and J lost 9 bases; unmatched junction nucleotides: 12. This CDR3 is CASSASSRGVGEQFF. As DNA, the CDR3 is TGCGCCAGCAGCGCATCGTCGCGGGGGGTGGGTGAGCAGTTCTTC.

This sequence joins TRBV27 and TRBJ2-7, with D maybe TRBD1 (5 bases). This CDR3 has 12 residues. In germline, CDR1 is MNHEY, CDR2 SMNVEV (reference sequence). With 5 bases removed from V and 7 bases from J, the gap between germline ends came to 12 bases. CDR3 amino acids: CASSPLGVEQYF. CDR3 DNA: TGTGCCAGCAGTCCCTTAGGGGTGGAGCAGTACTTC.

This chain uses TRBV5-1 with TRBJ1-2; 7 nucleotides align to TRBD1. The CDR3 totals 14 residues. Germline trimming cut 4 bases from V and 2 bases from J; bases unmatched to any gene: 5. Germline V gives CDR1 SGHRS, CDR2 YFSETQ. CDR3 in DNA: TGCGCCAGCAGCCAGGGGGGACAAAACTATGGCTACACCTTC. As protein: CASSQGGQNYGYTF.

The CDR3 loop reads CASSELNNSPLHF. CDR3 DNA: TGTGCCAGCAGCGAGCTGAATAATTCACCCCTCCACTTT. The V and J genes are TRBV9 and TRBJ1-6; no firm D call. CDR1 and CDR2 from the germline V gene are SGDLS and YYNGEE. The CDR3 length is 13 residues. Trimming removed 3 bases at V and 5 bases at J, with 6 bases between.

In DNA, the CDR3 is TGTGCCAGCCGCGACAGGGCCTTTAATGAAAAACTGTTTTTT. Translating gives CASRDRAFNEKLFF. The chain recombines TRBV2 with TRBJ1-4, with 7 nucleotides matching TRBD1. CDR3 length: 14 residues. Germline V gives CDR1 SNHLY, CDR2 FYNNEI. V lost 8 bases, J lost 4 bases, and 7 bases stayed unmatched.

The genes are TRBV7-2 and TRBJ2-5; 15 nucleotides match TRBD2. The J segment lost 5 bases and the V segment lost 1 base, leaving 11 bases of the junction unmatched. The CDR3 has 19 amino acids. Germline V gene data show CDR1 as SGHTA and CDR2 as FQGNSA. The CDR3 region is CASSLGGLAGGPVGETQYF. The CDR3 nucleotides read TGTGCCAGCAGCTTAGGAGGACTAGCGGGAGGGCCGGTTGGGGAGACCCAGTACTTC.

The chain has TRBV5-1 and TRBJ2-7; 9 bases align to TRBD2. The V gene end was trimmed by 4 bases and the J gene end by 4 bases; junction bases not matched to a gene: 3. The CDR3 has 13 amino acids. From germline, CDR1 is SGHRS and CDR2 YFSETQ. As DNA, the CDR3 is TGCGCCAGCAGCGAGGGACTAGCTTACGAGCAGTACTTC. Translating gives CASSEGLAYEQYF.

The CDR3 region has the DNA TGTGCCAGCAGTCGGGGGTGGCCCTACAATGAGCAGTTCTTC. Translated, it gives CASSRGWPYNEQFF. J is TRBJ2-1 and V is TRBV2; maybe TRBD2 (6 bases). The CDR3 runs 14 residues. Germline V gene sequence: CDR1 SNHLY, CDR2 FYNNEI. The V end lost 5 bases, the J end lost 2 bases, and 10 bases lay between the germline ends.

CDR3 nucleotides: TGTGCCAGCAGCTCCCACCCAGGGGAGACCCAGTACTTC. Its protein is CASSSHPGETQYF. J is TRBJ2-5 and V is TRBV7-2; TRBD1 might be the D (5 bases). CDR3 length: 13 amino acids. The V end was cut by 4 bases, the J end by 5 bases, with 11 bases between. From germline, CDR1 is SGHTA and CDR2 FQGNSA.

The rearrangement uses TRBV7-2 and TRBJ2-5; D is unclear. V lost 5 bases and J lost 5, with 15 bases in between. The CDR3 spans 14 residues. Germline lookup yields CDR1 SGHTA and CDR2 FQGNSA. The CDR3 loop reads CASSPARLGETQYF. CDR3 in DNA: TGTGCCAGCAGCCCAGCACGGCTCGGGGAGACCCAGTACTTC.